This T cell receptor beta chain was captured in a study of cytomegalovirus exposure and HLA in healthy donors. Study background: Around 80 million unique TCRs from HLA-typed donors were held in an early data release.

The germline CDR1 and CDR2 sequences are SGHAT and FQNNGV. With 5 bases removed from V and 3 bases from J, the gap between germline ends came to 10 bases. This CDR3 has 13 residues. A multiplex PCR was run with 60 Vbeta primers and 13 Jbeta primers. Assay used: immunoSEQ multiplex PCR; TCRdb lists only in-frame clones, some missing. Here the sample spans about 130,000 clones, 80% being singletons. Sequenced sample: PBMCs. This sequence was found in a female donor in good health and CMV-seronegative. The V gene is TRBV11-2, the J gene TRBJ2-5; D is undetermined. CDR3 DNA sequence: TGTGCCAGCAGCAACTCAATAGAAGAGACCCAGTACTTC. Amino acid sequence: CASSNSIEETQYF. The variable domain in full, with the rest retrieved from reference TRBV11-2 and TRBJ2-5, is EAGVAQSPRYKIIEKRQSVAFWCNPISGHATLYWYQQILGQGPKLLIQFQNNGVVDDSQLPKDRFSAERLKGVDSTLKIQPAKLEDSAVYLCASSNSIEETQYFGPGTRLLVL.